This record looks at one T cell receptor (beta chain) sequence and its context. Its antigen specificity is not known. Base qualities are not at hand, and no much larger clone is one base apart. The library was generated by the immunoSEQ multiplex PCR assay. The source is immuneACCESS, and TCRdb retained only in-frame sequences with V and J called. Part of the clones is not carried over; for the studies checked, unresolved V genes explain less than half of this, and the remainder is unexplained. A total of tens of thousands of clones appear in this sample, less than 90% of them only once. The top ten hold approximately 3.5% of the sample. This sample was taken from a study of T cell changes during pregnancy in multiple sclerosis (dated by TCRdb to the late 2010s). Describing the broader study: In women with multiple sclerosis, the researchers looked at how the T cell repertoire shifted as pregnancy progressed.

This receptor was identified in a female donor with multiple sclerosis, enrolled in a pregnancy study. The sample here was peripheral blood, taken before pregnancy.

The nucleotide sequence reads as follows: TGCGCCAGCAGTGAGTCGGGGGGTTTCCCCTACAATGAGCAGTTCTTC. The encoded protein is CASSESGGFPYNEQFF. Here the chain combines TRBV10-2 and TRBJ2-1; D gene: possibly TRBD2, on 6 matching bases. Including cysteine and phenylalanine, the CDR3 has 16 amino acids. Of all the DNA, just the CDR3 is kept, 48 bases in frame from base 1. From a lookup of the germline V gene, CDR1 and CDR2 are WSHSY and SAAADI. Relative to germline, V is 0 bases shorter and J is 2 bases shorter, with 11 bases between their ends.